Following are 28 T cell receptor beta chains from one sample sequenced in a study of beta chain features in type 1 diabetes (dated by TCRdb to 2016 to 2018). The research as a whole found: In all four CD4+ subsets, TCRB CDR3 length was moderately but significantly shorter in type 1 diabetes patients.

The library was obtained by the immunoSEQ multiplex PCR assay. The entire amount of isolated RNA was reverse transcribed using the High Capacity cDNA Reverse Transcription Kit, so the sequenced TCRB transcripts were expressed ones. TCRdb limited this immuneACCESS table to in-frame rearrangements with V and J called. A share of clones is missing; checked studies link under half to unresolved V genes, and the rest is unexplained. The sample contains some 110,000 clones, roughly 17% of them found a single time. The ten top clones hold 2.3% of the sample. No cognate antigen is known for these TCRs. The sample comprised central memory CD4+ T cells from blood. The receptors were gathered from a man between 25 and 39 years old with type 1 diabetes.

The V call is TRBV14, the J call TRBJ2-3; D remains ambiguous. CDR1 is SGHDN and CDR2 is FVKESK in the germline V gene. Trimming shortened V by 1 base and J by 5 bases, and 16 bases separated the two germline ends. The CDR3 is 16 residues long. Here the CDR3 DNA reads TGTGCCAGCAGCCAAGGGGTCGACCAAAAGGTAGATACGCAGTATTTT. Translated: CASSQGVDQKVDTQYF.

This clone was counted between two and nine times. The chain combines TRBV25-1 with TRBJ2-7; unclear D gene. Trimming took 6 bases from V and 2 from J, leaving 11 bases between them. The CDR3 loop spans 13 amino acids. Looked up from germline, CDR1 is MGHDK and CDR2 is SYGVNS. The CDR3 sequence is CASSSSLTYEQYF. CDR3 DNA sequence: TGTGCCAGCAGCAGTAGCTTAACCTACGAGCAGTACTTC.

The sample holds many counts of this clone. This chain links TRBV5-4 with TRBJ1-2; no clear D gene. CDR1 SGHNT and CDR2 YYREEE come from the germline V gene (reference sequence). V shed 0 bases and J shed 5 bases, with 5 bases lying between them. This CDR3 spans 12 amino acids. The CDR3 sequence: CASSLAEYGYTF. Here the CDR3 DNA reads TGTGCCAGCAGCTTGGCCGAGTATGGCTACACCTTC.

The J gene is TRBJ1-2, the V gene TRBV4-2, with D maybe TRBD1 (6 bases). V was trimmed by 4 bases and J by 4 bases, leaving 16 bases between them. The CDR3 contains 15 residues. Germline loops: CDR1 LGHNA, CDR2 YNFKEQ. The CDR3 nucleotides are TGTGCCAGCAGCCCCCTAACGGGGGGCGCCTATGGCTACACCTTC. This codes for CASSPLTGGAYGYTF.

This clone was seen only a few times. This sequence joins TRBV29-1 and TRBJ2-6; TRBD1 matches 9 bases. Germline loops: CDR1 SQVTM, CDR2 ANQGSEA. The CDR3 loop spans 15 amino acids. J lost 4 bases, V lost 5 bases, and 6 bases had no gene match. The CDR3 nucleotides read TGCAGCGTTCAAACAGGGGGCGGCGGGGCCAACGTCCTGACTTTC. It translates to CSVQTGGGGANVLTF.

This clone appeared a few times. The rearrangement uses TRBV9 and TRBJ1-5; D may be TRBD1 (5 bases). Trimming left V 4 bases short and J 5 bases short, with 13 bases between. Germline values: CDR1 SGDLS, CDR2 YYNGEE. The CDR3 sequence is 14 residues long. CDR3 residues: CASSPQEGHQPQHF. CDR3 nucleotides: TGTGCCAGCAGCCCCCAAGAGGGACATCAGCCCCAGCATTTT.

This clone has just a few counts. The CDR3 loop is CASSQQWGSADTQYF. The CDR3 nucleotides read TGTGCCAGTTCGCAACAGTGGGGCAGTGCAGATACGCAGTATTTT. The genes are TRBV18 and TRBJ2-3, with D perhaps TRBD1 (5 bases). Germline V gives CDR1 KGHSH, CDR2 LQKENI. V was pared by 9 bases and J by 4 bases, with 20 bases between. The CDR3 is 15 residues long.

The chain has TRBV5-6 and TRBJ2-7; 8 nucleotides agree with TRBD1. With V trimmed by 1 base and J by 9 bases, 9 bases remained unmatched. In germline, CDR1 is SGHDT, CDR2 YYEEEE. This CDR3 spans 14 amino acids. The CDR3 sequence is CASSLWTGILGQYF. CDR3 DNA sequence: TGTGCCAGCAGCTTGTGGACAGGGATCCTCGGGCAGTACTTC.

The chain recombines TRBV13 with TRBJ2-7, with D possibly being TRBD2 (5 bases). There are 13 residues in the CDR3. The germline V and J ends were trimmed by 5 bases and 3 bases, with 11 bases remaining between them. The germline CDR1 and CDR2 sequences are PRHDT and FYEKMQ (reference sequence). CDR3: CASSRGRDYEQYF. In nucleotides, the CDR3 is TGTGCCAGCAGCCGCGGACGGGACTACGAGCAGTACTTC.

This clone has ten or more counts. This chain links TRBV15 with TRBJ1-5; 7 nucleotides line up with TRBD1. CDR1 and CDR2 from the germline V gene are LNHNV and YYDKDF (reference sequence). This CDR3 has 13 residues. The trim removed 3 bases at V and 9 bases at J, leaving 5 bases unmatched. CDR3 sequence: CATSRQGDPPQHF. The CDR3 coding sequence is TGTGCCACCAGCAGGCAGGGGGATCCGCCCCAGCATTTT.

In its sample, this clone was seen a few times. V usage is TRBV30 and J usage is TRBJ1-5; D gene ambiguous. Trimming cost V 1 base and J 9 bases, with 16 bases left between them. CDR3 size: 14 residues. The V gene's germline CDR1 is GTSNPN and CDR2 SVGIG (reference sequence). CDR3 bases: TGTGCCTGGAGTGGTGCGGCGGGAGTGGGGCCCCAGCATTTT. Amino acids: CAWSGAAGVGPQHF.

The sample holds a few counts of this clone. The J gene is TRBJ2-3, the V gene TRBV7-9; no definite D call. V lost 5 bases to trimming and J lost 4 bases, with 16 bases between them. CDR1 is SEHNR, CDR2 FQNEAQ, per germline (reference sequence). The CDR3 totals 15 residues. The CDR3 nucleotides read TGTGCCAGCAGCCTCTTAAGGGCCGCCCCAGATACGCAGTATTTT. Protein sequence: CASSLLRAAPDTQYF.

Note on this clone: In the same sample, other DNA sequences code for this CDR3. J is TRBJ2-7 and V is TRBV4-3; 9 bases are a match to TRBD1. There are 13 residues in the CDR3. CDR1 and CDR2 from the germline V gene are LGHNA and YSLEER. The ends lost 3 bases at V and 4 bases at J; junction bases unmatched: 1. The CDR3 DNA reads TGCGCCAGCAGCCAGGACAGGGGATACGAGCAGTACTTC. Protein: CASSQDRGYEQYF.

This clone has a single count. This chain uses TRBV7-2 with TRBJ2-1; weak D call: TRBD1 (5 bases). Trimming took 2 bases from V and 7 from J, leaving 6 bases between them. Per germline, CDR1 SGHTA and CDR2 FQGNSA. CDR3 length: 12 amino acids. The CDR3 reads CASSLRGNEQFF. The CDR3 DNA sequence: TGTGCCAGCAGCTTAAGGGGAAATGAGCAGTTCTTC.

This clone occurred a few times. One end of the junction does not line up with germline, which may come from a read error. Other DNA sequences in this specimen translate into the identical CDR3. The chain couples TRBV30 to TRBJ1-2; no clear D. The CDR3 length is 11 residues. Germline values: CDR1 GTSNPN, CDR2 SVGIG (reference sequence). CDR3 amino acids: CAWTSNYGYTF. The CDR3 DNA is TGTGCTTGGACTAGTAACTATGGCTACACCTTC.

On this clone itself: The identical CDR3 is also encoded by other nucleotide sequences in the sample. Written as DNA, the CDR3 is TGCAGTGCTACGGGCAATGAGCAGTTCTTC. This gives the protein CSATGNEQFF. V and J are TRBV20-1 and TRBJ2-1; no clear D gene. CDR1 DFQATT and CDR2 SNEGSKA come from the germline V gene (reference sequence). This CDR3 comprises 10 residues. The V and J ends lost 4 bases and 6 bases respectively, with 4 bases between them.

The chain employs TRBV30 and TRBJ1-2, with no clear D. Trimming took off 4 bases at V and 0 bases at J, with 9 bases between the two ends. CDR1 is GTSNPN and CDR2 is SVGIG in the germline V gene (reference sequence). This CDR3 is built from 13 residues. CDR3 DNA: TGTGCCTGGAATAAGGGAGCTAACTATGGCTACACCTTC. Residues: CAWNKGANYGYTF.

This clone appeared many times. The identical CDR3 is also encoded by other nucleotide sequences in the sample. The V call is TRBV29-1, the J call TRBJ2-1; 9 nucleotides align to TRBD1. V lost 5 bases and J lost 6; bases outside the gene matches: 8. The CDR3 totals 14 residues. Germline lookup yields CDR1 SQVTM and CDR2 ANQGSEA. The CDR3 loop is CSVQWDREINEQFF. The CDR3 DNA reads TGCAGCGTTCAATGGGACAGGGAGATCAATGAGCAGTTCTTC.

V and J are TRBV4-3 and TRBJ2-3, with 8 positions matching TRBD2. The CDR3 is 16 residues long. The ends lost 3 bases at V and 3 bases at J; junction bases unmatched: 8. Germline CDR1 and CDR2: LGHNA and YSLEER. The CDR3 is CASSQEYSGGTDTQYF. In nucleotides, the CDR3 is TGCGCCAGCAGCCAGGAGTACAGCGGGGGTACAGATACGCAGTATTTT.

This clone was seen more than once but under ten times. The rearrangement links TRBV11-3 to TRBJ2-1; D remains unclear. Germline V gene sequence: CDR1 SGHNT, CDR2 YENEEA. V lost 5 bases, J lost 0 bases, and 2 bases lay in between. This CDR3 region has 12 residues. The CDR3 reads CASSPSYNEQFF. For the CDR3, the DNA is TGTGCCAGCAGCCCCTCCTACAATGAGCAGTTCTTC.

The table lists this clone with a few counts. The J gene is TRBJ2-7, the V gene TRBV7-2; D may be TRBD1 or TRBD2 (5 bases each). V was clipped by 4 bases and J by 3 bases, with 16 bases between them. Germline CDR1 reads SGHTA; CDR2 reads FQGNSA. This CDR3 has 15 residues. The CDR3 spells CASSSPPQGVYEQYF. The CDR3 nucleotides are TGTGCCAGCAGCTCCCCCCCCCAGGGAGTCTACGAGCAGTACTTC.

The chain is built from TRBV19 and TRBJ1-2, with D tentatively TRBD1 (5 bases). CDR1 is LNHDA and CDR2 is SQIVND in the germline V gene (reference sequence). This CDR3 comprises 14 residues. Trimming took off 3 bases at V and 2 bases at J, with 10 bases between the two ends. The chain's CDR3 is CASSIATVNYGYTF. The CDR3 coding sequence is TGTGCCAGTAGTATTGCGACAGTCAACTATGGCTACACCTTC. The whole variable domain, remainder taken from reference TRBV19 and TRBJ1-2, is DGGITQSPKYLFRKEGQNVTLSCEQNLNHDAMYWYRQDPGQGLRLIYYSQIVNDFQKGDIAEGYSVSREKKESFPLTVTSAQKNPTAFYLCASSIATVNYGYTFGSGTRLTVV.

This clone was observed a few times. This chain links TRBV6-1 with TRBJ2-7, with a possible D match to TRBD1 (6 bases). From germline, CDR1 is MNHNS and CDR2 SASEGT. V shed 2 bases and J shed 5 bases, with 19 bases lying between them. CDR3 length: 16 residues. The DNA of the CDR3 is TGTGCCAGCAGTGAACCTGGGAGCAGGGGCGACAACGAGCAGTACTTC. Translation: CASSEPGSRGDNEQYF.

The table lists this clone with a few counts. The chain joins TRBV2 to TRBJ1-6; D remains ambiguous. The CDR3 sequence is 15 residues long. The germline V and J ends were trimmed by 6 bases and 8 bases, with 17 bases remaining between them. The germline V gene encodes CDR1 SNHLY and CDR2 FYNNEI. CDR3 coding DNA: TGTGCCAGCAGCCCCATGACTTCTAGTGATTCACCCCTCCACTTT. Translating it yields CASSPMTSSDSPLHF.

This clone was detected a few times. This chain links TRBV7-2 with TRBJ1-2, with D perhaps TRBD1 (5 bases). Trimming pared 4 bases from V and 5 bases from J, leaving 11 bases between. Per the germline V gene, CDR1 is SGHTA and CDR2 is FQGNSA. The CDR3 loop spans 13 amino acids. In nucleotides, the CDR3 is TGTGCCAGCAGCTCCGACAGTTCTTATGGCTACACCTTC. It translates to CASSSDSSYGYTF.

A remark on this clone: This sample also contains other DNA sequences that code for the same CDR3. This sequence joins TRBV29-1 and TRBJ2-2, with a possible D match to TRBD2 (6 bases). Germline CDR1 SQVTM, CDR2 ANQGSEA. This CDR3 is built from 12 residues. V lost 4 bases and J lost 5, with 8 bases in between. The CDR3 coding sequence is TGCAGCGTTGGGGCGGGGACCGGGGAGCTGTTTTTT. It translates to CSVGAGTGELFF.

V is TRBV27 and J is TRBJ2-5, with unresolved D. Per germline, CDR1 MNHEY and CDR2 SMNVEV (reference sequence). Between the trimmed V and J ends, which lost 5 bases and 0 bases, there was a span of 7 bases. The CDR3 consists of 13 residues. The CDR3 nucleotides are TGTGCCAGCAGTCCCACGTACCAAGAGACCCAGTACTTC. It yields the protein CASSPTYQETQYF.

The chain joins TRBV9 to TRBJ2-3; no reliable D call. The length of the CDR3 is 13 residues. Trimming took 1 base from V and 3 from J, leaving 6 bases between them. Germline V lookup: CDR1 SGDLS, CDR2 YYNGEE. The CDR3 region has the DNA TGTGCCAGCAGCGTATCCTGGACAGATACGCAGTATTTT. Translating gives CASSVSWTDTQYF.